This T cell receptor beta chain was recorded in a study of cytomegalovirus exposure and HLA in healthy donors. Study results and caveats: Most TCR sequences were uncommon, yet certain public TCRs appeared in many donors. Presence/absence analyses supposed approximately even sequencing depth among donors.

13 Jbeta primers and 60 Vbeta primers were used for the PCR. Here immunoSEQ multiplex PCR was the method, and the copy in TCRdb shows in-frame clones only, minus some. The sample carries 40,000 to 45,000 clones, over 55% recorded once. This clone was detected once. What it recognizes is unknown. The junction had 7 bases not matched to a gene; V was cut back by 4 bases and J by 4 bases. Per germline, CDR1 MNHEY and CDR2 SMNVEV (reference sequence). The CDR3 covers 15 residues. The rearrangement links TRBV27 to TRBJ1-2; TRBD1 matches 9 bases. This clonotype was sampled from a human donor in good health. The material sequenced was PBMCs. The CDR3 is CASSSRTGETYGYTF. For the CDR3, the DNA is TGTGCCAGCAGTTCCCGGACAGGGGAAACCTATGGCTACACCTTC.